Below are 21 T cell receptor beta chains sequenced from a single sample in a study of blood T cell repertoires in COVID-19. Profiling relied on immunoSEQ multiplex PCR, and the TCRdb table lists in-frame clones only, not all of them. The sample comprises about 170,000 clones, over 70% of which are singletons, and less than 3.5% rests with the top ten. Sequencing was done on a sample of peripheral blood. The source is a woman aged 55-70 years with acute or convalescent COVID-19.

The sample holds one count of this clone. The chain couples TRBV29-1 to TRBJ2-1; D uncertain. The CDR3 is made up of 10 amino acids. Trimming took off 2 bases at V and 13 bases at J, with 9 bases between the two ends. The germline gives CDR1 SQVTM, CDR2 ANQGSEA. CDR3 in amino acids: CSVESGLQFF. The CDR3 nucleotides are TGCAGCGTTGAATCTGGGCTTCAGTTCTTC.

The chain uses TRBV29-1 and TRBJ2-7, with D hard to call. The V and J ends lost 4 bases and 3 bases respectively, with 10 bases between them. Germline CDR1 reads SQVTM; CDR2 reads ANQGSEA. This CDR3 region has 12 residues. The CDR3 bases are TGCAGCGTTGTATCCTCCGGCTACGAGCAGTACTTC. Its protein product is CSVVSSGYEQYF.

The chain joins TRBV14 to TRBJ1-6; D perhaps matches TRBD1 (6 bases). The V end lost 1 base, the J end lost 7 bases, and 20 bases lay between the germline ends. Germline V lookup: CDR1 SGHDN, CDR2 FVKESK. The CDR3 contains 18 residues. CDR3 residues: CASSQGGGARGNNSPLHF. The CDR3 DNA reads TGTGCCAGCAGCCAAGGTGGGGGGGCCAGGGGTAACAATTCACCCCTCCACTTT.

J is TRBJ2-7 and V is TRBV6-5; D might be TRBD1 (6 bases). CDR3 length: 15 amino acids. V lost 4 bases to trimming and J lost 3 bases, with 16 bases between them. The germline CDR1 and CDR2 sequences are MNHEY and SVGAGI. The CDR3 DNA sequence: TGTGCCAGCAGTTTCCCCACAGGGCCTCTCTACGAGCAGTACTTC. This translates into CASSFPTGPLYEQYF.

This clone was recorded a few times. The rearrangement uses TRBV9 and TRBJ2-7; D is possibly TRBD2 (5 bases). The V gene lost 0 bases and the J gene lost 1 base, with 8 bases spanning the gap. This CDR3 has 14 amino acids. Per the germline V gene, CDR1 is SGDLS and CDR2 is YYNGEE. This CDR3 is CASSVERVSYEQYF. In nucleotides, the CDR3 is TGTGCCAGCAGCGTAGAGAGGGTATCCTACGAGCAGTACTTC. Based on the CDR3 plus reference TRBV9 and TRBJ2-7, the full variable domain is DSGVTQTPKHLITATGQRVTLRCSPRSGDLSVYWYQQSLDQGLQFLIQYYNGEERAKGNILERFSAQQFPDLHSELNLSSLELGDSALYFCASSVERVSYEQYFGPGTRLTVT.

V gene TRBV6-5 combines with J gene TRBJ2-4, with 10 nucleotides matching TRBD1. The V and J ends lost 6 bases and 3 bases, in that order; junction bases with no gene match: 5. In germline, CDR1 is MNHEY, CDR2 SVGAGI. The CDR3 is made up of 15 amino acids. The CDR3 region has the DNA TGTGCCAGCAGACTTAGGACAGGGGGCAAAAACATTCAGTACTTC. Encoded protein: CASRLRTGGKNIQYF.

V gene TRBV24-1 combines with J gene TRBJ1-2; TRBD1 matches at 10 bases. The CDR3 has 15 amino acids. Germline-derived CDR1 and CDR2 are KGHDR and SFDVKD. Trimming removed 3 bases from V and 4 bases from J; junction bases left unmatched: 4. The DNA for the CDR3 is TGTGCCACCAGTGATGTGGGACAGGGGCCCTATGGCTACACCTTC. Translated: CATSDVGQGPYGYTF.

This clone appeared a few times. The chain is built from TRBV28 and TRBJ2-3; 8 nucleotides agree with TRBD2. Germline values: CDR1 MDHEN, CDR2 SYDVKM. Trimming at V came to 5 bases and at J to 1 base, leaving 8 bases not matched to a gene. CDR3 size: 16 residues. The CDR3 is CASSPPGRGGTDTQYF. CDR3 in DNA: TGTGCCAGCAGTCCGCCAGGGCGGGGGGGCACAGATACGCAGTATTTT.

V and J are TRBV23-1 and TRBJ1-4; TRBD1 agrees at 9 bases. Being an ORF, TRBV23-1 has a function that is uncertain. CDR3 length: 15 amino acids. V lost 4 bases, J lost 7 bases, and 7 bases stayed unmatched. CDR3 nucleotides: TGCGCCAGCAGTCCGCAACAGGGGGCGCGTGAAAAACTGTTTTTT. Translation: CASSPQQGAREKLFF.

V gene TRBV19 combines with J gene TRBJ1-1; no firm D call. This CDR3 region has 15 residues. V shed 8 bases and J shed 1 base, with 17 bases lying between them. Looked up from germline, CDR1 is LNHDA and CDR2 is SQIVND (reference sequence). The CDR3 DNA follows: TGTGCCAGTCGAACCCCGCGATCATCGAACACTGAAGCTTTCTTT. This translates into CASRTPRSSNTEAFF. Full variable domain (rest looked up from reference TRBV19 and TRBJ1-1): DGGITQSPKYLFRKEGQNVTLSCEQNLNHDAMYWYRQDPGQGLRLIYYSQIVNDFQKGDIAEGYSVSREKKESFPLTVTSAQKNPTAFYLCASRTPRSSNTEAFFGQGTRLTVV.

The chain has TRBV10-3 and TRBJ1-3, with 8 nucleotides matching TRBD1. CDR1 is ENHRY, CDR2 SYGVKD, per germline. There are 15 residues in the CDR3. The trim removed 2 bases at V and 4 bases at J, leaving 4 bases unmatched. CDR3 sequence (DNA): TGTGCCATCAGTGAGCGGACAGGGTCCGGAAACACCATATATTTT. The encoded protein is CAISERTGSGNTIYF.

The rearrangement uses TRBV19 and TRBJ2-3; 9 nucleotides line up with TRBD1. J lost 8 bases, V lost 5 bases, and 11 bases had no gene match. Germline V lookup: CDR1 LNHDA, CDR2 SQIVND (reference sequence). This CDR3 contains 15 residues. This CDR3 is CASSALGDREFTQYF. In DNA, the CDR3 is TGTGCCAGTAGTGCCCTTGGGGACAGGGAGTTTACGCAGTATTTT.

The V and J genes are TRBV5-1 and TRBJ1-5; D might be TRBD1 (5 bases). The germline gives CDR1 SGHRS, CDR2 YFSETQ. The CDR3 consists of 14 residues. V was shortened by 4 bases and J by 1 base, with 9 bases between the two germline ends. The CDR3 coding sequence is TGCGCCAGCAGCACAGGTCCGAGCAATCAGCCCCAGCATTTT. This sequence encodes CASSTGPSNQPQHF.

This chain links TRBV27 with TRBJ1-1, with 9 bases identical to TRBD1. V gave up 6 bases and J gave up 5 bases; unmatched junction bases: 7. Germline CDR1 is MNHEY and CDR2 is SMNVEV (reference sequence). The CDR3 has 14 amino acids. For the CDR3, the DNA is TGTGCCAGCAGCCCGGGACAGGGTGGAACTGAAGCTTTCTTT. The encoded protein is CASSPGQGGTEAFF.

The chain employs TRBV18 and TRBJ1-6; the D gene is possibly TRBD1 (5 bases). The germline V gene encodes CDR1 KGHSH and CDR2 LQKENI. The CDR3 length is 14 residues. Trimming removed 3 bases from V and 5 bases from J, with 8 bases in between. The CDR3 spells CASSPQQDNSPLHF. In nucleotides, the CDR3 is TGTGCCAGCTCACCTCAACAGGATAATTCACCCCTCCACTTT.

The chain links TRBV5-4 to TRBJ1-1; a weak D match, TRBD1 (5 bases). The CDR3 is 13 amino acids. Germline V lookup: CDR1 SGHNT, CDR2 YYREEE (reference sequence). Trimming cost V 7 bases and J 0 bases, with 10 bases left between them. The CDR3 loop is CASAQGLNTEAFF. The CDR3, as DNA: TGTGCCAGCGCCCAGGGTCTGAACACTGAAGCTTTCTTT.

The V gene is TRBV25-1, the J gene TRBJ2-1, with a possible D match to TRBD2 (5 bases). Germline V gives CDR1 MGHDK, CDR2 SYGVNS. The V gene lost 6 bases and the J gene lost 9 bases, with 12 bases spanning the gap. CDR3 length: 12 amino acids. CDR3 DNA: TGTGCCAGCAGAGCACTAGGGCGTGAGCAGTTCTTC. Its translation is CASRALGREQFF.

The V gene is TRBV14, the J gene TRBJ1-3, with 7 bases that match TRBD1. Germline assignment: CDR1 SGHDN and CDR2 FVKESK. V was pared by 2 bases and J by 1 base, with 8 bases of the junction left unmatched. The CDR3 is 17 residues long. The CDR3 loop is CASSQYRGLGSGNTIYF. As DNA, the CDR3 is TGTGCCAGCAGCCAATACAGGGGTTTAGGATCTGGAAACACCATATATTTT.

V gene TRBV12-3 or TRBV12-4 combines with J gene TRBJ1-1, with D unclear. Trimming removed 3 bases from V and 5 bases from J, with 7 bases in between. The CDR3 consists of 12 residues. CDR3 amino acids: CASSLGPTEAFF. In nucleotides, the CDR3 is TGTGCCAGCAGTTTGGGCCCTACTGAAGCTTTCTTT.

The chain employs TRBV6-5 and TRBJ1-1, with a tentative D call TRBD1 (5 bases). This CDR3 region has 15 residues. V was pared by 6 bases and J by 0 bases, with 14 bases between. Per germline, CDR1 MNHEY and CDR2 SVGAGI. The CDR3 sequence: CASRVTGGVNTEAFF. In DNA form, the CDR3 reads TGTGCCAGCAGAGTCACAGGCGGTGTGAACACTGAAGCTTTCTTT.

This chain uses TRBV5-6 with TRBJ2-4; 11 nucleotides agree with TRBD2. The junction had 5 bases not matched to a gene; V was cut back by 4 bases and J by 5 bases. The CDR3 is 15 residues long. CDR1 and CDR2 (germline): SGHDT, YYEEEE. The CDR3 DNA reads TGTGCCAGCAGCACCCTAGCGGGGGGCGAAAACATTCAGTACTTC. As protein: CASSTLAGGENIQYF.